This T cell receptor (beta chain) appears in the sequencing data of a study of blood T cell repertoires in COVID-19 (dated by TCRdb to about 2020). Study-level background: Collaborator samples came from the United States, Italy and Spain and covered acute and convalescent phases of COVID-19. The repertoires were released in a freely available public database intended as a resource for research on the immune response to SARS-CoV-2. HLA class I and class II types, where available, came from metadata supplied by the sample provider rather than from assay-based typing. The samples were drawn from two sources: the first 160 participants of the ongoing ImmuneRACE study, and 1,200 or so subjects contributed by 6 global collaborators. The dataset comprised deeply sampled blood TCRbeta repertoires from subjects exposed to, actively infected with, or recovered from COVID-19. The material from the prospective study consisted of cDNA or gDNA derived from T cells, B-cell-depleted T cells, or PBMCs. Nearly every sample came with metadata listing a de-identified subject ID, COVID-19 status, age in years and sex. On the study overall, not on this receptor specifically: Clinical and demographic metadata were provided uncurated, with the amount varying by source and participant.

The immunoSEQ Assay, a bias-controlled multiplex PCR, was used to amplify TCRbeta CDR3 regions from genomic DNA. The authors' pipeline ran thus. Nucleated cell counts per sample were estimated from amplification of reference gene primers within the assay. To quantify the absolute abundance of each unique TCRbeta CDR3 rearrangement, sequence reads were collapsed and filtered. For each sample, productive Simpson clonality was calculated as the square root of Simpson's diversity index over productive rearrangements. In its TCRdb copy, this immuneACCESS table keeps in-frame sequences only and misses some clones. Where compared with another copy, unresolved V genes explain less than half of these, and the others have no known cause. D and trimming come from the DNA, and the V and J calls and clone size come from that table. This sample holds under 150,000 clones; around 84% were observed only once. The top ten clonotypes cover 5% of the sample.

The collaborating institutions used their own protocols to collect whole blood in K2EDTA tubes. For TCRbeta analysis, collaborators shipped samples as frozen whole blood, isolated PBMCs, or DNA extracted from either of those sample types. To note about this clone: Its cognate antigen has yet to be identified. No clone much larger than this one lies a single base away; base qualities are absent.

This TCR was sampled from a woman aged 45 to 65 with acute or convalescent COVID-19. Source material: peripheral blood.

CDR3 protein: CASSEGSATTNEKLFF. The nucleotides read TGCGCCAGCAGCGAAGGGAGTGCCACGACTAATGAAAAACTGTTTTTT. The chain uses TRBV4-1 and TRBJ1-4, with an unclear D gene assignment. Its CDR3 holds 16 amino acids, cysteine through phenylalanine. This entry keeps only the CDR3 DNA: 48 bases, framed from base 1. Between the V and J ends, shortened by 5 bases and 2 bases respectively, the junction contains 15 bases. CDR1 and CDR2 (MGHRA, YSYEKL) derive from the germline V gene.